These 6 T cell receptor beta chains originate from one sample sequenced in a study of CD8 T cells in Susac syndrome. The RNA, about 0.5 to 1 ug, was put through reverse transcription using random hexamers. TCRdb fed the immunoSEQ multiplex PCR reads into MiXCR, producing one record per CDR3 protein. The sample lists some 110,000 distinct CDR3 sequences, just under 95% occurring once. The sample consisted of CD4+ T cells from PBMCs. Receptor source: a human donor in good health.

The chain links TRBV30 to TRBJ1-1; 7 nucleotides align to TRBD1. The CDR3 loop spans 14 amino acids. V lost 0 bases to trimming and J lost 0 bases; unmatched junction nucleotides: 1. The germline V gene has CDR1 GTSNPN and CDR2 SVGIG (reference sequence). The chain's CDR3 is CAWSVGQVNTEAFF. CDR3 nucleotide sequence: TGTGCCTGGAGTGTAGGACAGGTGAACACTGAAGCTTTCTTT. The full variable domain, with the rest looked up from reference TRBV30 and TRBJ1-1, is SQTIHQWPATLVQPVGSPLSLECTVEGTSNPNLYWYRQAAGRGLQLLFYSVGIGQISSEVPQNLSASRPQDRQFILSSKKLLLSDSGFYLCAWSVGQVNTEAFFGQGTRLTVV.

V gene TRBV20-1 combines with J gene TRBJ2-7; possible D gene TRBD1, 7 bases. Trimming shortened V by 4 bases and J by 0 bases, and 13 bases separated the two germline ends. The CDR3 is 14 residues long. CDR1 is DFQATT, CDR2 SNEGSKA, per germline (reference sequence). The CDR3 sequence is CSATRGDSSYEQYF. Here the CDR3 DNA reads TGCAGTGCTACCCGCGGGGACAGCTCCTACGAGCAGTACTTC.

The CDR3 region is CASSLADGVYEQYF. In DNA, the CDR3 is TGTGCCAGCAGCTTAGCGGACGGAGTCTACGAGCAGTACTTC. The chain has TRBV7-9 and TRBJ2-7; D not certain. CDR1 is SEHNR, CDR2 FQNEAQ, per germline (reference sequence). This CDR3 has 14 residues. V shed 0 bases and J shed 3 bases, with 9 bases lying between them.

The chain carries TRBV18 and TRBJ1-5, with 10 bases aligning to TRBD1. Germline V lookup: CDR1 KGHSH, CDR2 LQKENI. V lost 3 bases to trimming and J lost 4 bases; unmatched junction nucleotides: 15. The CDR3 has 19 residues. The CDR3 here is CASSPTGTGVTIPNQPQHF. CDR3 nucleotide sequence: TGTGCCAGCTCACCCACCGGGACAGGGGTTACGATCCCGAATCAGCCCCAGCATTTT.

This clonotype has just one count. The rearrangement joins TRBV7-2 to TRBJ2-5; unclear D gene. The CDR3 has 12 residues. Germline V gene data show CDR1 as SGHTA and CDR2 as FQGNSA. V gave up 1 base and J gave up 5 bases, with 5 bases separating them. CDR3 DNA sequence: TGTGCCAGCAGCTTAGTTTGGGAGACCCAGTACTTC. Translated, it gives CASSLVWETQYF.

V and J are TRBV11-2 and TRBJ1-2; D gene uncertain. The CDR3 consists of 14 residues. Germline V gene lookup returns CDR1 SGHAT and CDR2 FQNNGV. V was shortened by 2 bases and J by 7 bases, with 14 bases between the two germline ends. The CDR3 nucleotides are TGTGCCAGCAGCTTATTTGGTGGGATCGGTGGCTACACCTTC. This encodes CASSLFGGIGGYTF. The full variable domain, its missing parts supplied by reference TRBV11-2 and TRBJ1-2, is EAGVAQSPRYKIIEKRQSVAFWCNPISGHATLYWYQQILGQGPKLLIQFQNNGVVDDSQLPKDRFSAERLKGVDSTLKIQPAKLEDSAVYLCASSLFGGIGGYTFGSGTRLTVV.